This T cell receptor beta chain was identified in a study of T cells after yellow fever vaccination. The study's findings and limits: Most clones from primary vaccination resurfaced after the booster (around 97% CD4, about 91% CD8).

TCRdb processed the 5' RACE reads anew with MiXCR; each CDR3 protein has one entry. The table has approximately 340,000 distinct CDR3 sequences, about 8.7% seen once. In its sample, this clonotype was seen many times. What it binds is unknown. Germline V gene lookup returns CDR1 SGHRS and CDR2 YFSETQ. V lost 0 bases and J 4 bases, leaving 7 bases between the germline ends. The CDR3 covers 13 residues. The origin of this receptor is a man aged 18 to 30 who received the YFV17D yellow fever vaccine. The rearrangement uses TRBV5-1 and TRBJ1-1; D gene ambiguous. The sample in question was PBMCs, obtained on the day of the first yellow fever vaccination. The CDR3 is CASSLDRVTEAFF. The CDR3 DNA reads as TGCGCCAGCAGCTTGGATCGCGTCACTGAAGCTTTCTTT.